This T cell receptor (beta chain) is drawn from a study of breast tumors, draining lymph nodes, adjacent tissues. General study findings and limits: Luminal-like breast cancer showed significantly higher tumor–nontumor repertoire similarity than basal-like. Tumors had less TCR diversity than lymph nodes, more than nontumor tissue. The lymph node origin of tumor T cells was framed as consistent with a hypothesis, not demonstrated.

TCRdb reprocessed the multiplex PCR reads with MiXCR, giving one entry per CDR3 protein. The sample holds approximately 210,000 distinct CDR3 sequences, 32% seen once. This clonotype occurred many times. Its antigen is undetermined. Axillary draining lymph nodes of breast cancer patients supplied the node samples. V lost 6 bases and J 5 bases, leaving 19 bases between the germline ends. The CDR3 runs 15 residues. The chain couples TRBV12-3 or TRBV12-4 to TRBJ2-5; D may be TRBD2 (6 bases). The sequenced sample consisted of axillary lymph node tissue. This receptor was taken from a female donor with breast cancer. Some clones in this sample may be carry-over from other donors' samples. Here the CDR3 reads CASSTPTGSVETQYF. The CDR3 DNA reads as TGTGCCAGCAGCACTCCCACCGGGAGTGTGGAGACCCAGTACTTC.